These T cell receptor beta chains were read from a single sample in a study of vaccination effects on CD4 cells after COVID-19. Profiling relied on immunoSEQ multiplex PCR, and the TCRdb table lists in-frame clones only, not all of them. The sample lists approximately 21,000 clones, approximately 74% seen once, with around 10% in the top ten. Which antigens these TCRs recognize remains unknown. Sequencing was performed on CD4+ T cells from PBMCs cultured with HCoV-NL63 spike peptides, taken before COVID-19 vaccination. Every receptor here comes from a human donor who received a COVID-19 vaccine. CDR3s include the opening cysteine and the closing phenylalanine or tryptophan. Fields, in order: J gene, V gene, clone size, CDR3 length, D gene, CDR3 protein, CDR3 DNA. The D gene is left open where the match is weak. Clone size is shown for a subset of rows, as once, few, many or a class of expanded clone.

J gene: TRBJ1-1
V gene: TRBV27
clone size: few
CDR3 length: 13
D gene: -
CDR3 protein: CASSSSRVVEAFF
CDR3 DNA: TGTGCCAGCAGTTCGTCCAGGGTTGTTGAAGCTTTCTTT

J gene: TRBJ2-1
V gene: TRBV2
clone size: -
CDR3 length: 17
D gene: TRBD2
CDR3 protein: CASSEYTGTSGNNEQFF
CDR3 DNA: TGTGCCAGCAGTGAGTACACCGGGACTAGCGGGAACAATGAGCAGTTCTTC

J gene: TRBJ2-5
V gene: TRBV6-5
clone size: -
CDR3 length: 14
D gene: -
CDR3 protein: CASTRSTGQETQYF
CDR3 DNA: TGTGCCAGCACGCGATCTACAGGTCAAGAGACCCAGTACTTC

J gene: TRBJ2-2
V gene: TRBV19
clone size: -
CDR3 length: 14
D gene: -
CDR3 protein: CASSISVNTGELFF
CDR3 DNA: TGTGCCAGTAGTATCTCAGTGAACACCGGGGAGCTGTTTTTT

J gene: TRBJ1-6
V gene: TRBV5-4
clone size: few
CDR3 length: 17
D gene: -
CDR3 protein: CASSLDMRALGNSPLHF
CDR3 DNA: TGTGCCAGCAGCTTGGACATGCGAGCCTTGGGGAATTCACCCCTCCACTTT

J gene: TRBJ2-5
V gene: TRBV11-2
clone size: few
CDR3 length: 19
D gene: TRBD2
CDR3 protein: CASSFRLGTSGGKQETQYF
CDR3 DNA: TGTGCCAGCAGCTTCAGGTTAGGGACTAGCGGGGGGAAACAAGAGACCCAGTACTTC

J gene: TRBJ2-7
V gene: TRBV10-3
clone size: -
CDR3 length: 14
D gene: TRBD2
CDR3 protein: CAISRTSGTNEQYF
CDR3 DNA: TGTGCCATCAGTCGGACTAGCGGGACCAACGAGCAGTACTTC

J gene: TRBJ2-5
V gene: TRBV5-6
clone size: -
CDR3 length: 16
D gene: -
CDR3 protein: CASSLAGAESVETQYF
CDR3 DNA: TGTGCCAGCAGCTTGGCCGGGGCGGAGAGCGTGGAGACCCAGTACTTC

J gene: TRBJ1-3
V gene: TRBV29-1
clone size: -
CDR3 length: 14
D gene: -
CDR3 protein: CSVRDEFAGNTIYF
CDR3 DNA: TGCAGCGTTCGTGATGAGTTCGCTGGAAACACCATATATTTT

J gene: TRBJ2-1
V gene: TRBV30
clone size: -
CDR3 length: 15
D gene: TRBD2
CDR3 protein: CAWTPGLADYNEQFF
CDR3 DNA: TGTGCCTGGACCCCGGGACTAGCGGATTACAATGAGCAGTTCTTC

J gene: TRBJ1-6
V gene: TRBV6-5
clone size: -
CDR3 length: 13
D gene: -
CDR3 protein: CASRIMFQSPLHF
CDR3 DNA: TGTGCCAGCAGGATCATGTTTCAATCACCCCTCCACTTT

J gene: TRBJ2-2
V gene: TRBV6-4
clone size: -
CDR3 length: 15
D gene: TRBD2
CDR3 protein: CASSDGTSGTGELFF
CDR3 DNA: TGTGCCAGCAGTGACGGGACTAGCGGGACCGGGGAGCTGTTTTTT

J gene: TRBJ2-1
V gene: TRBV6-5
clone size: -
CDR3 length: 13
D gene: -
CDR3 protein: CASSLGSPSEQFF
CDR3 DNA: TGTGCCAGCAGTCTGGGATCGCCTTCTGAGCAGTTCTTC

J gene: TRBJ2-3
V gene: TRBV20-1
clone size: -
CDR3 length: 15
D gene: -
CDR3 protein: CSASPARGNTDTQYF
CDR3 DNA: TGCAGTGCTAGTCCGGCCAGGGGAAACACAGATACGCAGTATTTT

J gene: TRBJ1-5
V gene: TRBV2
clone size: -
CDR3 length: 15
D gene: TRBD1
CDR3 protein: CASSVEGQGYQPQHF
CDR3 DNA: TGTGCCAGCAGTGTAGAGGGACAGGGGTATCAGCCCCAGCATTTT

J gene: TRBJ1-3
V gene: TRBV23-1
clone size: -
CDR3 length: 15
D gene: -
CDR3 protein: CASSHTKFSGNTIYF
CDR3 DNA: TGCGCCAGCAGTCACACGAAGTTTTCTGGAAACACCATATATTTT

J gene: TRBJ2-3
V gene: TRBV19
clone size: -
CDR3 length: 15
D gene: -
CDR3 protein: CASSKDRLSTDTQYF
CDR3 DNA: TGTGCCAGTAGTAAGGACAGACTAAGCACAGATACGCAGTATTTT

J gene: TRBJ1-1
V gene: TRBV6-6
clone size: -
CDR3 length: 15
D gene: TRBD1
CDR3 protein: CASSSPQGGGTEAFF
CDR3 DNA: TGTGCCAGCAGTTCCCCCCAGGGGGGAGGCACTGAAGCTTTCTTT

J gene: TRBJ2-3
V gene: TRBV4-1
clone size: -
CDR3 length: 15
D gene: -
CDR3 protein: CASSPQTGVSDTQYF
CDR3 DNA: TGCGCCAGCAGCCCACAAACGGGAGTTTCAGATACGCAGTATTTT

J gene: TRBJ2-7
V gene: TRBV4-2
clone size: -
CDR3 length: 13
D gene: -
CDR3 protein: CASSQDWGYEQYF
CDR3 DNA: TGTGCCAGCAGCCAAGATTGGGGTTACGAGCAGTACTTC

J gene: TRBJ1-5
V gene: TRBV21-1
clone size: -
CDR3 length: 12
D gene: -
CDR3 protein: CASSKGSQPQHF
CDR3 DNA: TGTGCCAGCAGCAAAGGATCTCAGCCCCAGCATTTT

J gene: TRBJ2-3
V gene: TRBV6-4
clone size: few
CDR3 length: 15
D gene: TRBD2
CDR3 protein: CASSGTSGGADTQYF
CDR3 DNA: TGTGCCAGCAGTGGGACTAGCGGGGGGGCAGATACGCAGTATTTT

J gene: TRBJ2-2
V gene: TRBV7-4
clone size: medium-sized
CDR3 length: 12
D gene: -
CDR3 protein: CASSLDTGELFF
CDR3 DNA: TGTGCCAGCAGCTTAGACACCGGGGAGCTGTTTTTT

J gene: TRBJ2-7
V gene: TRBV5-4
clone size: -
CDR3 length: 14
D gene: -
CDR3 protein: CASSLEGHTYEQYF
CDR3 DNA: TGTGCCAGCAGCTTGGAAGGACACACCTACGAGCAGTACTTC

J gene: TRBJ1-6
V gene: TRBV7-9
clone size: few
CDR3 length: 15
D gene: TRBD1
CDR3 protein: CASSSPTGINSPLHF
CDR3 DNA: TGTGCCAGCAGCTCGCCGACAGGGATCAATTCACCCCTCCACTTT

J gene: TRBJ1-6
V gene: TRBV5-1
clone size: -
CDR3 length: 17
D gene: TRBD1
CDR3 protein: CASSLGMGQGVDSPLHF
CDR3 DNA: TGCGCCAGCAGCTTGGGTATGGGTCAGGGGGTCGATTCACCCCTCCACTTT

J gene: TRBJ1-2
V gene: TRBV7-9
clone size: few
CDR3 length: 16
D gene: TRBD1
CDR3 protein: CASTREKAGGGYGYTF
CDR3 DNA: TGTGCCAGCACCAGAGAAAAGGCAGGGGGCGGATATGGCTACACCTTC

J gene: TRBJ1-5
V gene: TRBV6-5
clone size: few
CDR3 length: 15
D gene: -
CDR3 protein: CASSYPDSRNQPQHF
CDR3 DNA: TGTGCCAGCAGTTACCCGGACAGCCGCAATCAGCCCCAGCATTTT

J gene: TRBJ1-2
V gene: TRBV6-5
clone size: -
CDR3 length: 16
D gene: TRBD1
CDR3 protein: CASSYSRTGGGYGYTF
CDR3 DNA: TGTGCCAGCAGTTACTCGAGGACAGGGGGTGGCTATGGCTACACCTTC

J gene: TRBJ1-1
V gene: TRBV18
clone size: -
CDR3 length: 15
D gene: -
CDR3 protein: CASSREGVQNTEAFF
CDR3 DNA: TGTGCCAGCTCGCGAGAAGGGGTGCAGAACACTGAAGCTTTCTTT

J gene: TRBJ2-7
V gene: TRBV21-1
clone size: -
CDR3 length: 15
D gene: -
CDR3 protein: CASSKLKDRAHEQYF
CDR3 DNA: TGTGCCAGCAGCAAACTTAAGGACAGGGCCCACGAGCAGTACTTC